A single sample is the source of the 19 T cell receptor beta chains below, sequenced in a study of CD8 T cells in Susac syndrome. Roughly 0.45 to 1 ug RNA was reverse transcribed with random hexamers. TCRdb re-analysed the immunoSEQ multiplex PCR reads in MiXCR, keeping a single row per CDR3 protein. Seen here are under 300,000 distinct CDR3 sequences, almost 97% observed once, and the top ten hold 0.1%. The source material was CD4+ T cells from PBMCs. These receptors came from a human donor with Susac syndrome.

The V call is TRBV5-4, the J call TRBJ2-5; no definite D call. The CDR3 is made up of 15 amino acids. Trimming took 4 bases from V and 3 from J, leaving 16 bases between them. CDR1 SGHNT and CDR2 YYREEE come from the germline V gene (reference sequence). The CDR3 region is CASSQERRTKETQYF. The CDR3 DNA reads TGTGCCAGCAGCCAGGAACGCCGAACCAAAGAGACCCAGTACTTC.

This chain connects TRBV9 to TRBJ2-5; maybe TRBD1 (6 bases). Trimming pared 0 bases from V and 2 bases from J, leaving 14 bases between. Germline V CDR1 and CDR2: SGDLS, YYNGEE. There are 16 residues in the CDR3. CDR3 region: CASSVAPGTLQETQYF. CDR3 DNA: TGTGCCAGCAGCGTAGCTCCCGGGACACTTCAAGAGACCCAGTACTTC.

The CDR3, as DNA: TGTGCCTCATCTGGGGCCAACGTCCTGACTTTC. It yields the protein CASSGANVLTF. The chain recombines TRBV3-1 with TRBJ2-6; D unresolved. This CDR3 region has 11 residues. V was trimmed by 11 bases and J by 1 base, leaving 3 bases between them. Per the germline V gene, CDR1 is LGHDT and CDR2 is YNNKEL (reference sequence).

This clonotype was observed a single time. V is TRBV30 and J is TRBJ2-1; TRBD2 is a possible D gene (6 bases). V was trimmed by 7 bases and J by 0 bases, leaving 16 bases between them. This CDR3 contains 15 residues. CDR1 and CDR2 (germline): GTSNPN, SVGIG (reference sequence). This chain's CDR3 is CASLSGLSSYNEQFF. The CDR3 coding sequence is TGTGCCTCGCTTTCGGGACTTAGCTCCTACAATGAGCAGTTCTTC.

This chain uses TRBV20-1 with TRBJ2-5; D not certain. This CDR3 contains 11 residues. The V gene lost 1 base and the J gene lost 4 bases, with 4 bases spanning the gap. Germline-derived CDR1 and CDR2 are DFQATT and SNEGSKA (reference sequence). This chain's CDR3 is CSARVAETQYF. The CDR3 coding sequence is TGCAGTGCTAGAGTAGCAGAGACCCAGTACTTC.

This chain links TRBV9 with TRBJ2-3, with a tentative D call TRBD2 (7 bases). The CDR3 sequence is 16 residues long. V was cut by 0 bases and J by 2 bases, with 13 bases left in between. Germline V gene sequence: CDR1 SGDLS, CDR2 YYNGEE. The DNA of the CDR3 is TGTGCCAGCAGCGTAGCTCCGGCGGGGGCCACAGATACGCAGTATTTT. Amino acids: CASSVAPAGATDTQYF.

The V and J genes are TRBV12-3 or TRBV12-4 and TRBJ1-2, with D uncertain. The CDR3 sequence is 12 residues long. V lost 7 bases to trimming and J lost 4 bases, with 10 bases between them. Written as DNA, the CDR3 is TGTGCCAGCAAAGGCAGAGGCTATGGCTACACCTTC. Encoded protein: CASKGRGYGYTF.

This sequence joins TRBV2 and TRBJ2-4, with 7 bases fitting TRBD2. Per the germline V gene, CDR1 is SNHLY and CDR2 is FYNNEI. V lost 7 bases to trimming and J lost 3 bases; unmatched junction nucleotides: 9. CDR3 length: 15 residues. This CDR3 reads CASTGGRGDKNIQYF. CDR3 nucleotide sequence: TGTGCCAGCACGGGCGGGAGAGGGGACAAAAACATTCAGTACTTC. The whole variable domain, remainder taken from reference TRBV2 and TRBJ2-4, is EPEVTQTPSHQVTQMGQEVILRCVPISNHLYFYWYRQILGQKVEFLVSFYNNEISEKSEIFDDQFSVERPDGSNFTLKIRSTKLEDSAMYFCASTGGRGDKNIQYFGAGTRLSVL.

The gene calls are TRBV24-1 and TRBJ1-2; D remains unclear. Germline V gene data show CDR1 as KGHDR and CDR2 as SFDVKD. This CDR3 contains 18 residues. The V gene lost 3 bases and the J gene lost 5 bases, with 24 bases spanning the gap. CDR3 nucleotide sequence: TGTGCCACCAGTGATAACGGGCGGTTTCTAGGGAACCCTTATGGCTACACCTTC. As protein: CATSDNGRFLGNPYGYTF.

The V and J genes are TRBV29-1 and TRBJ2-5, with 9 bases matching TRBD2. V lost 6 bases and J lost 3; bases outside the gene matches: 11. Germline CDR1 is SQVTM and CDR2 is ANQGSEA. The CDR3 is 15 amino acids. For the CDR3, the DNA is TGCAGCGTGTATCTAGCGGGACGGGGGGAAGAGACCCAGTACTTC. Translated, it gives CSVYLAGRGEETQYF.

The V gene is TRBV19, the J gene TRBJ2-2, with 9 positions matching TRBD2. The CDR3 has 14 residues. CDR1 LNHDA and CDR2 SQIVND come from the germline V gene (reference sequence). The CDR3 sequence is CASGAGGPVGELFF. The CDR3 DNA is TGTGCGAGCGGCGCGGGAGGGCCCGTCGGGGAGCTGTTTTTT.

V gene TRBV30 combines with J gene TRBJ1-5; TRBD1 matches 11 bases. Germline CDR1 is GTSNPN and CDR2 is SVGIG (reference sequence). The V gene end was trimmed by 1 base and the J gene end by 1 base; junction bases not matched to a gene: 6. This CDR3 spans 17 amino acids. CDR3 region: CAWSAGTGGISNQPQHF. CDR3 DNA sequence: TGTGCCTGGAGTGCCGGGACAGGGGGGATCAGCAATCAGCCCCAGCATTTT.

Only one count was recorded for this clonotype. A junction end diverges from the germline sequence, so it may reflect a read error. This chain joins TRBV30 and TRBJ1-2; a possible D gene is TRBD1 (6 bases). The CDR3 contains 12 residues. Germline V gives CDR1 GTSNPN, CDR2 SVGIG (reference sequence). CDR3 sequence: CAWSVRGGPIYF. The DNA of the CDR3 is TGTGCCTGGAGTGTCAGGGGAGGCCCTATATACTTC.

Written as DNA, the CDR3 is TGCAGCGTTGAAGGTGATATCTATGGAGACACTGAAGCTTTCTTT. Protein product: CSVEGDIYGDTEAFF. The V gene is TRBV29-1, the J gene TRBJ1-1; the D is unclear. CDR1 SQVTM and CDR2 ANQGSEA come from the germline V gene. Trimming removed 1 base at V and 3 bases at J, with 15 bases between. The CDR3 length is 15 residues.

The CDR3 coding sequence is TGTGCCTGGAGTGTGTACAGGGGGACAAAACCCATGAACACTGAAGCTTTCTTT. This encodes CAWSVYRGTKPMNTEAFF. This sequence joins TRBV30 and TRBJ1-1, with 8 bases fitting TRBD1. The CDR3 loop spans 18 amino acids. The germline V gene has CDR1 GTSNPN and CDR2 SVGIG (reference sequence). V was clipped by 0 bases and J by 0 bases; unmatched bases: 12.

The CDR3 DNA reads TGTGCCAGCAGTCGGGGACTAGCGGGAGCCCCCGAGCAGTACTTC. It is translated as CASSRGLAGAPEQYF. This chain links TRBV6-2 or TRBV6-3 with TRBJ2-7; 14 bases fit TRBD2. Germline values: CDR1 MNHEY, CDR2 SVGEGT. The CDR3 contains 15 residues. The V and J ends lost 5 bases and 6 bases, in that order; junction bases with no gene match: 6.

This chain links TRBV4-1 with TRBJ2-5, with D unclear. The CDR3 is 13 residues long. Germline lookup yields CDR1 MGHRA and CDR2 YSYEKL. V shed 3 bases and J shed 5 bases, with 10 bases lying between them. Here the CDR3 reads CASSQWRSETQYF. CDR3 DNA: TGCGCCAGCAGCCAGTGGAGATCGGAGACCCAGTACTTC.

The V and J genes are TRBV25-1 and TRBJ2-5; the match to TRBD2 covers 9 bases. V gave up 6 bases and J gave up 5 bases; unmatched junction bases: 10. Germline V CDR1 and CDR2: MGHDK, SYGVNS. The CDR3 is made up of 15 amino acids. DNA for the CDR3: TGTGCCAGCAGGGTGGGGCTAGCGGGAACGGAGACCCAGTACTTC. It yields the protein CASRVGLAGTETQYF.

The chain carries TRBV6-5 and TRBJ2-7; no reliable D call. Trimming left V 5 bases short and J 0 bases short, with 11 bases between. The germline gives CDR1 MNHEY, CDR2 SVGAGI. The CDR3 totals 14 residues. CDR3 region: CASSPSRVSYEQYF. DNA of the CDR3: TGTGCCAGCAGTCCAAGCCGGGTCTCCTACGAGCAGTACTTC.